The subject of this entry is one TCR beta chain. Its antigen is not identified. The CDR3 covers 15 residues. Germline values: CDR1 SQVTM, CDR2 ANQGSEA. Trimming at V came to 7 bases and at J to 0 bases, leaving 9 bases not matched to a gene. Researchers ran the PCR with 60 Vbeta and 13 Jbeta primers. Repertoires were generated with immunoSEQ multiplex PCR, while TCRdb's copy carries only in-frame clones and drops some. Found here are some 150,000 clones, around 82% of them singletons; the top ten hold roughly a tenth. The data originate from a study of cytomegalovirus exposure and HLA in healthy donors. Study context: Earlier findings included some 120 million unique TCR beta sequences obtained from 150 million to 200 million T cells. Study-wide results and caveats: Solely CMV serostatus was available to characterize immune exposure.

The chain employs TRBV29-1 and TRBJ1-3; the match to TRBD1 covers 7 bases. The clonotype originates from a man in his fifties or sixties in good health and CMV-seropositive. Input material: PBMCs. The CDR3, as DNA: TGCAGCGCTAGAGACAGGGCCGACTCTGGAAACACCATATATTTT. Translation gives CSARDRADSGNTIYF.